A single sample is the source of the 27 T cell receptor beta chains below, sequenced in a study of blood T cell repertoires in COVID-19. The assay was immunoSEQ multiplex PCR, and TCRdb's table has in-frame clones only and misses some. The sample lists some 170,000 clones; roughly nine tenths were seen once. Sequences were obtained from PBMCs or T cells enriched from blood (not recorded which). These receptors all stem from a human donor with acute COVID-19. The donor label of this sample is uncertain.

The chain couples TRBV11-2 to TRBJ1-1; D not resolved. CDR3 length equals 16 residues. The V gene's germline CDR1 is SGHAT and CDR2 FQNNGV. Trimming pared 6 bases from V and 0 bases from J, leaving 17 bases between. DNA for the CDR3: TGTGCCAGCAGGGGATTACAGCGGCAGATGAACACTGAAGCTTTCTTT. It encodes CASRGLQRQMNTEAFF.

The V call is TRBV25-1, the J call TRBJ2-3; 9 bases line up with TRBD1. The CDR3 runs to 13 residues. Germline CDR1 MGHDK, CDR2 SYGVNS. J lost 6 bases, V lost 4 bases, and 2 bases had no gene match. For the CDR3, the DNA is TGTGCCAGCAGTGCACAGGGGGCGGATACGCAGTATTTT. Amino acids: CASSAQGADTQYF.

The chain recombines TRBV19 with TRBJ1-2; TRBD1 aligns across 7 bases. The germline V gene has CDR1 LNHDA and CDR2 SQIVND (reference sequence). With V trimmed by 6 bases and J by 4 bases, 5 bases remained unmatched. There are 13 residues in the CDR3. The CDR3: CASRTTGPYGYTF. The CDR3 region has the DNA TGTGCCAGTAGAACGACAGGGCCCTATGGCTACACCTTC. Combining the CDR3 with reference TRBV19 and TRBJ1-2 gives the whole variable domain DGGITQSPKYLFRKEGQNVTLSCEQNLNHDAMYWYRQDPGQGLRLIYYSQIVNDFQKGDIAEGYSVSREKKESFPLTVTSAQKNPTAFYLCASRTTGPYGYTFGSGTRLTVV.

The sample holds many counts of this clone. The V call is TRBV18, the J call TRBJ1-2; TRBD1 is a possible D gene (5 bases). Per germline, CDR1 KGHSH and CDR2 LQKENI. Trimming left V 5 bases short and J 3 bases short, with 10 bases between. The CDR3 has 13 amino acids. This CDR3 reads CASSAGIDYGYTF. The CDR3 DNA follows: TGTGCCAGCTCAGCAGGGATTGACTATGGCTACACCTTC. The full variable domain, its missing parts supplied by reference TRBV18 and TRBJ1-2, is NAGVMQNPRHLVRRRGQEARLRCSPMKGHSHVYWYRQLPEEGLKFMVYLQKENIIDESGMPKERFSAEFPKEGPSILRIQQVVRGDSAAYFCASSAGIDYGYTFGSGTRLTVV.

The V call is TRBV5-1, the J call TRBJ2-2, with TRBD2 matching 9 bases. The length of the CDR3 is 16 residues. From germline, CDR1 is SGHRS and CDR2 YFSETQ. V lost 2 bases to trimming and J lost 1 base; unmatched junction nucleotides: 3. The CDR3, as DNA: TGCGCCAGCAGCTTTATGACTAGCGGGAACACCGGGGAGCTGTTTTTT. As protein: CASSFMTSGNTGELFF.

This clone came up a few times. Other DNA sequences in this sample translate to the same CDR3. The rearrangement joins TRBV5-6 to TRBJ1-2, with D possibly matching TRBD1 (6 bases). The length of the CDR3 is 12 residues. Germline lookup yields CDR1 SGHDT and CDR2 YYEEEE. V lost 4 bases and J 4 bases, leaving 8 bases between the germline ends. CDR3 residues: CASSPGVYGYTF. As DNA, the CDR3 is TGTGCCAGCAGCCCAGGGGTCTATGGCTACACCTTC. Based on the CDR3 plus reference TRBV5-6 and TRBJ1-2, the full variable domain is DAGVTQSPTHLIKTRGQQVTLRCSPKSGHDTVSWYQQALGQGPQFIFQYYEEEERQRGNFPDRFSGHQFPNYSSELNVNALLLGDSALYLCASSPGVYGYTFGSGTRLTVV.

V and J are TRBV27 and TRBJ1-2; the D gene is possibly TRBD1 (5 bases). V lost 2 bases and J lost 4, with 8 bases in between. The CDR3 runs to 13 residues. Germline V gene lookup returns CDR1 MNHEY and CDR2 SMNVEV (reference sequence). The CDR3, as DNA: TGTGCCAGCAGTTTAGGGGGGTCCTATGGCTACACCTTC. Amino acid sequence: CASSLGGSYGYTF.

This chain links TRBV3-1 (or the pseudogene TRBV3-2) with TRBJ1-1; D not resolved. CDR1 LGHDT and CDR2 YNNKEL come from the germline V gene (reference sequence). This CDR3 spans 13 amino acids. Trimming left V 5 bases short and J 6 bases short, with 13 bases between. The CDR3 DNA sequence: TGTGCCAGCAGCGGAGAGTCAGCCCCTGAAGCTTTCTTT. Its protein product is CASSGESAPEAFF.

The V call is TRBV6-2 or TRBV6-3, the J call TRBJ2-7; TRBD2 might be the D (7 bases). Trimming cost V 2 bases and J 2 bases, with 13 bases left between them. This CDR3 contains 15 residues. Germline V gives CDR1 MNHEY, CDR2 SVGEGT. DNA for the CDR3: TGTGCCAGCAGTTACGAACAGGGAGGGGCCTACGAGCAGTACTTC. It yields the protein CASSYEQGGAYEQYF.

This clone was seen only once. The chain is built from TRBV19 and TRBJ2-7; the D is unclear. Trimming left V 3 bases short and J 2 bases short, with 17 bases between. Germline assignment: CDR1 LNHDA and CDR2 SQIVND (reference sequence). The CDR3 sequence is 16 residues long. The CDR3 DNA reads TGTGCCAGTAGTATTTCCCCCAGAAGCGCAGCCTACGAGCAGTACTTC. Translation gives CASSISPRSAAYEQYF.

CDR3 loop: CASSAGQGETQYF. The CDR3, as DNA: TGTGCCAGCAGCGCGGGACAGGGAGAGACCCAGTACTTC. This rearrangement joins TRBV9 to TRBJ2-5; 9 nucleotides agree with TRBD1. There are 13 residues in the CDR3. V gave up 3 bases and J gave up 4 bases; unmatched junction bases: 1. CDR1 is SGDLS and CDR2 is YYNGEE in the germline V gene.

In DNA form, the CDR3 reads TGTGCCAGCTCACCGGGGAGGAGTGGAAACACCATATATTTT. Translating gives CASSPGRSGNTIYF. V and J are TRBV18 and TRBJ1-3; D unresolved. Germline CDR1 KGHSH, CDR2 LQKENI. The CDR3 loop spans 14 amino acids. V gave up 3 bases and J gave up 3 bases, with 9 bases separating them.

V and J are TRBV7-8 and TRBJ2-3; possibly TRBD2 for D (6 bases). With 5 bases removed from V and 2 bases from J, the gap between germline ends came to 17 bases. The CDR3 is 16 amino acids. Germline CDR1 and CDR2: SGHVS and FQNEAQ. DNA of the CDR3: TGTGCCAGCAGCCCAGCCGCGGGGACCTTCACAGATACGCAGTATTTT. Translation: CASSPAAGTFTDTQYF. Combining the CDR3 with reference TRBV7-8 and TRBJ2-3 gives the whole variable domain GAGVSQSPRYKVAKRGQDVALRCDPISGHVSLFWYQQALGQGPEFLTYFQNEAQLDKSGLPSDRFFAERPEGSVSTLKIQRTQQEDSAVYLCASSPAAGTFTDTQYFGPGTRLTVL.

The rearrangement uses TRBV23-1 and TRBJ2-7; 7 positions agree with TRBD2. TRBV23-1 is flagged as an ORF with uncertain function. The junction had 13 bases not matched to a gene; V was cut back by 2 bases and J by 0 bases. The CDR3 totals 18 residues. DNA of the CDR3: TGCGCCAGCAGTCAAGGTCCCTTCGGCGGGGGAAGCTCCTACGAGCAGTACTTC. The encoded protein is CASSQGPFGGGSSYEQYF.

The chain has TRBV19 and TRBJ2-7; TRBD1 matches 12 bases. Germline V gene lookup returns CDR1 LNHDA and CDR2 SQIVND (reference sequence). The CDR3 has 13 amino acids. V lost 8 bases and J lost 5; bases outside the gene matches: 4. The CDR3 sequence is CASSGTGGHEQYF. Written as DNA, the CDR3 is TGTGCCAGTTCCGGGACAGGGGGCCACGAGCAGTACTTC.

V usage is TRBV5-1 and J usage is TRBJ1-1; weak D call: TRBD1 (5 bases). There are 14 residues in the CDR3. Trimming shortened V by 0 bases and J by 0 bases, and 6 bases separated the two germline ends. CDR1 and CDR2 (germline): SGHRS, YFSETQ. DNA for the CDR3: TGCGCCAGCAGCTTGGCAGGGATGAACACTGAAGCTTTCTTT. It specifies CASSLAGMNTEAFF.

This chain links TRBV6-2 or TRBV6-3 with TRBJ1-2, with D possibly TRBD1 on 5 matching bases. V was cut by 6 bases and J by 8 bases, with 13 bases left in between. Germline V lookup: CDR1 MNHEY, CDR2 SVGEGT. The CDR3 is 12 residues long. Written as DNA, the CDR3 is TGTGCCAGCAGCCAGGGACTTAAGGGCTACACCTTC. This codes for CASSQGLKGYTF.

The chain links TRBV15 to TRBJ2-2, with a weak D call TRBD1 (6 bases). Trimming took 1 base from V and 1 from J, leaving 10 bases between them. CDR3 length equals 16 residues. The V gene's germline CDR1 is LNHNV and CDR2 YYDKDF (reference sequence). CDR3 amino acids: CATSRGLGGNTGELFF. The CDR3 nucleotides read TGTGCCACCAGCAGAGGTTTAGGGGGGAACACCGGGGAGCTGTTTTTT. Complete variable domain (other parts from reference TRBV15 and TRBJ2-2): DAMVIQNPRYQVTQFGKPVTLSCSQTLNHNVMYWYQQKSSQAPKLLFHYYDKDFNNEADTPDNFQSRRPNTSFCFLDIRSPGLGDTAMYLCATSRGLGGNTGELFFGEGSRLTVL.

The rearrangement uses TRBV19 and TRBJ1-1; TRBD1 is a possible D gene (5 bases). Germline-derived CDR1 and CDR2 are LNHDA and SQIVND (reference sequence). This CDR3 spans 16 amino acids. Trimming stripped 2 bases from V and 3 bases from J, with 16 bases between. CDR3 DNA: TGTGCCAGTAGTATAAGGTCGGCAGGGCGCGACACTGAAGCTTTCTTT. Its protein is CASSIRSAGRDTEAFF.

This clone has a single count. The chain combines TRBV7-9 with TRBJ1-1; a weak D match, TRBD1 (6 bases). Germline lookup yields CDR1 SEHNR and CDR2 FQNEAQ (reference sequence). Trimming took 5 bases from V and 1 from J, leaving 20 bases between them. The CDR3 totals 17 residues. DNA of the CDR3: TGTGCCAGCAGCCTTATAGGCACAGGGTGGGAGAACACTGAAGCTTTCTTT. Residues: CASSLIGTGWENTEAFF.

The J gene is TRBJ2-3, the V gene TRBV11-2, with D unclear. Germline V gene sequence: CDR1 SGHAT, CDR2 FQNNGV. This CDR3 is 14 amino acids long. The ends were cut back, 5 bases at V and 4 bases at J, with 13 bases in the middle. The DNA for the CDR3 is TGTGCCAGCAGCCAAAGTCCACAGTCAGATACGCAGTATTTT. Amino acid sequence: CASSQSPQSDTQYF.

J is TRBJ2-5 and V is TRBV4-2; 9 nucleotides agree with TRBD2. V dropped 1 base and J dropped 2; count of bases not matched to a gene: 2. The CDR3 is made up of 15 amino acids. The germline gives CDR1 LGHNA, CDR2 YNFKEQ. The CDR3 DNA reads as TGTGCCAGCAGCCAAGGACTAGCGGTACAAGAGACCCAGTACTTC. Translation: CASSQGLAVQETQYF.

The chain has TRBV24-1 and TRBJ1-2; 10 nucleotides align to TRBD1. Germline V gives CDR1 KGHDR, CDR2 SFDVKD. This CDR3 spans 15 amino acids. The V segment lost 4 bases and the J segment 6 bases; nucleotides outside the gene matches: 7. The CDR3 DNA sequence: TGTGCCACCAGTGACCCCGGGACAGGGGATGATGGCTACACCTTC. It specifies CATSDPGTGDDGYTF.

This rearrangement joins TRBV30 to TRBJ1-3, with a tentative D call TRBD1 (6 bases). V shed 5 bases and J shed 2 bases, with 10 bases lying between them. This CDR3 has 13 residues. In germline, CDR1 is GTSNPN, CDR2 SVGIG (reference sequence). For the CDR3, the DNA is TGTGCCTGGGCGACAGGACCTGGAAACACCATATATTTT. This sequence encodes CAWATGPGNTIYF. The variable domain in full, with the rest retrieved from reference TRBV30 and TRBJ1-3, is SQTIHQWPATLVQPVGSPLSLECTVEGTSNPNLYWYRQAAGRGLQLLFYSVGIGQISSEVPQNLSASRPQDRQFILSSKKLLLSDSGFYLCAWATGPGNTIYFGEGSWLTVV.

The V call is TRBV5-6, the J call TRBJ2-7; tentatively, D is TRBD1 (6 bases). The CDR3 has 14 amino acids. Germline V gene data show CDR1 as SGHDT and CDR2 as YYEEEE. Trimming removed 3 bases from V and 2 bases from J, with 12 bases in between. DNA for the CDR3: TGTGCCAGCAGCTCCTGGGGGACAACCTACGAGCAGTACTTC. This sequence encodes CASSSWGTTYEQYF.

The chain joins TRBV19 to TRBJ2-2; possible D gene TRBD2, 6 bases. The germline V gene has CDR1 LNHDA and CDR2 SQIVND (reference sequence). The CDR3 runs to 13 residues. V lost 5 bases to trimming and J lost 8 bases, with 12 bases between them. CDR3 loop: CASSPRRGGELFF. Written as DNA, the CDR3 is TGTGCCAGTAGTCCCCGGAGGGGTGGGGAGCTGTTTTTT.

Here the CDR3 DNA reads TGCACCAGCAGCCAAGGCTATTTAGCGGGCAGCACAGATACGCAGTATTTT. It translates to CTSSQGYLAGSTDTQYF. V gene TRBV1 combines with J gene TRBJ2-3; TRBD2, the table's D call, lacks a check against the DNA. TRBV1 is listed as a pseudogene. The CDR3 runs to 17 residues.